The sequence of this TCR beta chain was determined in a study of CD8 T cells in ankylosing spondylitis. Study-level results: Peripheral blood held disease-linked clones only at relatively low frequency, and these were CD8+. One TCR beta motif, made up of roughly eight highly homologous variants, appeared characteristic of ankylosing spondylitis blood. The study looked at matched synovial fluid samples from ankylosing spondylitis patients. Disease-linked clones were reported to be significantly enriched there.

This clonotype was seen ten or more times. Antigen specificity is unknown. V was trimmed by 1 base and J by 2 bases, leaving 11 bases between them. The CDR3 totals 15 residues. The germline CDR1 and CDR2 sequences are SEHNR and FQNEAQ (reference sequence). Scientists made TCR beta libraries using quantitative 5'-RACE with molecular barcodes. MiXCR, run by TCRdb on the 5' RACE reads, gives a single entry per CDR3 protein. The sample holds 670,000 or so distinct CDR3 sequences; around 20% are singletons and the top ten take under 20%. The source is a male donor with ankylosing spondylitis. The rearrangement uses TRBV7-9 and TRBJ2-5; maybe TRBD2 (5 bases). Sequencing was performed on blood, either unsorted or a sorted T cell fraction (not recorded which). The CDR3 is CASSLVTGNQETQYF. CDR3 sequence (DNA): TGTGCCAGCAGCTTAGTCACGGGGAATCAAGAGACCCAGTACTTC. The full variable domain, completed using reference TRBV7-9 and TRBJ2-5, is DTGVSQNPRHKITKRGQNVTFRCDPISEHNRLYWYRQTLGQGPEFLTYFQNEAQLEKSRLLSDRFSAERPKGSFSTLEIQRTEQGDSAMYLCASSLVTGNQETQYFGPGTRLLVL.